The source of this T cell receptor (beta chain) is a study of T cell repertoires in cytomegalovirus infection. This clonotype was found a few times. MiXCR was run by TCRdb on the reads, yielding one entry per CDR3 protein. The sample contains around 740,000 distinct CDR3 sequences, under 40% of which appear only once. The V gene's germline CDR1 is SGHDT and CDR2 YYEEEE. Trimming shortened V by 3 bases and J by 4 bases, and 10 bases separated the two germline ends. The CDR3 is 14 residues long. The clonotype comes from a human donor in good health (CMV status not recorded). Some clones in this sample may be carry-over from other donors' samples. This chain connects TRBV5-6 to TRBJ2-2, with D perhaps given as TRBD1 or TRBD2 (5 bases each). The sequenced sample consisted of PBMCs. This CDR3 reads CASSYGTFTGELFF. In DNA form, the CDR3 reads TGTGCCAGCAGCTACGGGACGTTCACCGGGGAGCTGTTTTTT.